The text below deals with one T cell receptor (beta chain). The antigen remains unidentified. The record originates from a study of identical twins. Study observations and caveats: Out-of-frame alpha sequences that twins shared showed excess low generation probability. Clonotypes of the beta chain that were abundant in cord blood carried fewer insertions (memory repertoires showed none).

Donors uniformly comprised healthy Caucasians. A universal primer binding site was introduced by template switching. The final cDNA contained unique molecular identifiers. MiXCR, applied by TCRdb to the 5' RACE reads, yields one record per CDR3 protein. This table holds more than 1.5 million distinct CDR3 sequences, about 32% found once. Trimming shortened V by 6 bases and J by 7 bases, and 10 bases separated the two germline ends. The CDR3 contains 12 residues. The sequenced material came from cord blood. J is TRBJ1-5 and V is TRBV12-3 or TRBV12-4; D call uncertain. This TCR was recovered from a newborn girl in good health. The DNA of the CDR3 is TGTGCCAGCAGGGCCCAAGACCAGCCCCAGCATTTT. This sequence encodes CASRAQDQPQHF.